This T cell receptor beta chain was identified in a study of blood T cell repertoires in COVID-19 (TCRdb year 2020). At the level of the whole study: Samples covering the acute and convalescent phases of COVID-19 were provided by collaborators in the United States, Italy and Spain. A freely available public database, intended as a resource for researchers studying the immune response to SARS-CoV-2, is where the repertoires were released. Where available, HLA class I and class II types were taken from metadata supplied by the sample provider and were not determined by assay-based typing. The samples were drawn from the first 160 participants of the ongoing ImmuneRACE study and from 950 to 1,500 subjects provided by 6 global collaborators. The dataset comprised deeply sampled blood TCRbeta repertoires from subjects exposed to, actively infected with, or recovered from COVID-19. A de-identified subject ID, COVID-19 status, age in years and sex were almost always included in the sample metadata. The prospective study material was composed of cDNA or gDNA derived from T cells, B-cell-depleted T cells, or PBMCs.

The collaborating institutions used their own protocols to collect whole blood in K2EDTA tubes. For TCRbeta analysis, collaborators shipped samples in one of three forms: frozen whole blood, isolated PBMCs, or DNA extracted from either of those sample types. CDR1 is given as SGHRS and CDR2 as YFSETQ, both from the germline V gene. V is clipped by 1 base and J by 4 bases, and the sequence between their germline boundaries is 12 bases long. There are 15 amino acids in the CDR3, from cysteine to phenylalanine inclusive. Left in the record is the CDR3 DNA by itself, 45 bases read in frame from the first base. Broad study findings and their caveats: Clinical and demographic metadata were provided uncurated, with the amount varying by source and participant.

On this clone: The target of this receptor is not known. No qualities accompany the bases; no much larger clone lies one base away.

TCRbeta CDR3 regions were amplified from genomic DNA using the immunoSEQ Assay, a bias-controlled multiplex PCR. As for the original processing: Nucleated cell counts per sample were estimated from amplification of reference gene primers within the assay. To quantify the absolute abundance of each unique TCRbeta CDR3 rearrangement, sequence reads were collapsed and filtered. For each sample, productive Simpson clonality was calculated as the square root of Simpson's diversity index over productive rearrangements. This is the immuneACCESS table as TCRdb keeps it, with only in-frame sequences that have V and J called. A part of the clones is gone; compared with another copy, unresolved V genes explain less than half, and the rest is unexplained. V and J calls and clone size follow that table, whereas D and trimming were derived from the DNA. The sample table contains 75,000 to 100,000 clones; only one count was recorded for about nine tenths of them. The ten largest clones take up about 5% of the sample.

This sequence uses TRBV5-1 and TRBJ1-3; TRBD1 is possibly the D segment (6 matching bases). The TCR was taken from a woman older than 75 with acute or convalescent COVID-19. Sequences were obtained from peripheral blood. Here is the DNA: TGCGCCAGCAGCTTGACAGGGCCGTCGGGAAACACCATATATTTT. Its coded protein is CASSLTGPSGNTIYF.